The 32 T cell receptor beta chains listed next were all sequenced from one sample in a study of monozygotic twins with inflammatory bowel disease. TCRdb re-called the 5' RACE reads, yielding one record per CDR3 amino acid sequence without DNA. The sample data list fewer than 400,000 distinct CDR3 sequences. Sequencing was done on a sample of blood. All receptors come from a human donor with ulcerative colitis or Crohn's disease, or a healthy co-twin of an affected twin (not recorded which).

The chain has TRBV5-5 and TRBJ1-1; TCRdb proposes TRBD1, but this gene call is untestable without DNA. CDR1 is SGHKS, CDR2 YYEKEE, per germline (reference sequence). The CDR3 spans 17 residues. CDR3 region: CASSSGRGVAMNTEAFF.

J is TRBJ2-7 and V is TRBV9; TCRdb selects TRBD1, and the lack of DNA leaves this call unchecked. The CDR3 is 15 amino acids. CDR1 SGDLS and CDR2 YYNGEE come from the germline V gene. CDR3 region: CASSLGTGYQNEQYF.

The gene calls are TRBV27 and TRBJ1-6; the TCRdb D gene call, TRBD1, has no DNA to confirm it. Germline V gives CDR1 MNHEY, CDR2 SMNVEV (reference sequence). The CDR3 length is 15 residues. CDR3 in amino acids: CASSPPRRIGSPLHF.

The chain joins TRBV20-1 to TRBJ2-7. CDR3 length: 12 residues. Germline lookup yields CDR1 DFQATT and CDR2 SNEGSKA (reference sequence). This CDR3 is CSARTSADEQYF.

The J gene is TRBJ2-3, the V gene TRBV10-3; TCRdb outputs TRBD1, but without DNA this stays unchecked. In germline, CDR1 is ENHRY, CDR2 SYGVKD. The CDR3 is made up of 14 amino acids. The CDR3 is CAIKPGLGPDTQYF.

V gene TRBV4-3 combines with J gene TRBJ2-7; the D call of TRBD1 rests on TCRdb alone, since no DNA is present to check it. The V gene's germline CDR1 is LGHNA and CDR2 YSLEER. The CDR3 totals 16 residues. The CDR3 is CASSQGIRTGGYEQYF.

The gene calls are TRBV5-1 and TRBJ2-7; lacking DNA, the TRBD1 call made by TCRdb goes unchecked. The CDR3 extends over 14 amino acids. CDR1 is SGHRS, CDR2 YFSETQ, per germline. The CDR3 here is CASSEGQYPYEQYF.

The V call is TRBV30, the J call TRBJ1-5. The germline CDR1 and CDR2 sequences are GTSNPN and SVGIG (reference sequence). CDR3 length equals 12 residues. CDR3 region: CAWSVGNQPQHF. The entire variable domain, with the rest obtained from reference TRBV30 and TRBJ1-5, is as follows: SQTIHQWPATLVQPVGSPLSLECTVEGTSNPNLYWYRQAAGRGLQLLFYSVGIGQISSEVPQNLSASRPQDRQFILSSKKLLLSDSGFYLCAWSVGNQPQHFGDGTRLSIL.

V is TRBV7-9 and J is TRBJ1-5. The germline gives CDR1 SEHNR, CDR2 FQNEAQ (reference sequence). The CDR3 covers 13 residues. CDR3 protein: CASSSAGGQPQHF.

The chain couples TRBV7-9 to TRBJ2-5; TCRdb reports TRBD1, a call that lacks DNA to check it against. The germline V gene has CDR1 SEHNR and CDR2 FQNEAQ (reference sequence). The CDR3 extends over 16 amino acids. The CDR3 here is CASNHPRDRAQETQYF.

This chain connects TRBV5-1 to TRBJ2-2; TCRdb selects TRBD2, and the lack of DNA leaves this call unchecked. Germline assignment: CDR1 SGHRS and CDR2 YFSETQ. The CDR3 is 13 residues long. CDR3 loop: CASRLAGDGELFF.

J is TRBJ2-1 and V is TRBV7-2; the D gene TCRdb calls, TRBD2, cannot be checked with no DNA. This CDR3 comprises 16 residues. CDR1 is SGHTA and CDR2 is FQGNSA in the germline V gene. The CDR3 sequence: CASTRLAGGRLDEQFF.

The chain uses TRBV30 and TRBJ1-6; TCRdb's D gene call, TRBD1, goes unchecked for lack of DNA. CDR3 length: 13 amino acids. Germline V gene data show CDR1 as GTSNPN and CDR2 as SVGIG (reference sequence). The CDR3 sequence: CAWIGQGDSPLHF.

This chain joins TRBV6-2 or TRBV6-3 and TRBJ2-5; the D gene TCRdb calls, TRBD2, cannot be checked with no DNA. Germline CDR1 is MNHEY and CDR2 is SVGEGT. CDR3 length: 12 amino acids. The CDR3 reads CASSFRLETQYF.

The chain employs TRBV11-2 and TRBJ2-1; TCRdb picks TRBD2, but there is no DNA to check that call. Germline CDR1 reads SGHAT; CDR2 reads FQNNGV. The CDR3 contains 16 residues. CDR3 residues: CASSLGTGGTHNEQFF.

V usage is TRBV5-1 and J usage is TRBJ1-6. CDR1 and CDR2 from the germline V gene are SGHRS and YFSETQ. The CDR3 spans 16 residues. CDR3 loop: CASSFRGEGHNSPLHF.

This chain connects TRBV5-1 to TRBJ1-3; the TRBD1 assignment by TCRdb is unverifiable without DNA. This CDR3 has 15 residues. Germline assignment: CDR1 SGHRS and CDR2 YFSETQ. The CDR3 reads CASSQGRTSGNTIYF.

CDR3: CASSPPLGTNTGELFF. The chain recombines TRBV18 with TRBJ2-2. The CDR3 extends over 16 amino acids. Germline V gene data show CDR1 as KGHSH and CDR2 as LQKENI.

V and J are TRBV5-1 and TRBJ1-1; TCRdb's D call, TRBD1, is unchecked because there is no DNA. The germline V gene encodes CDR1 SGHRS and CDR2 YFSETQ. The CDR3 is 15 amino acids. The CDR3 spells CASSQQTGGSTEAFF.

The genes are TRBV5-1 and TRBJ2-1. Germline loops: CDR1 SGHRS, CDR2 YFSETQ. The CDR3 runs to 15 residues. CDR3 amino acids: CASSLGGGSYNEQFF.

The V gene is TRBV4-3, the J gene TRBJ2-2; TCRdb outputs TRBD1, but without DNA this stays unchecked. The CDR3 totals 13 residues. CDR1 and CDR2 from the germline V gene are LGHNA and YSLEER. The CDR3 sequence: CASSQERGGELFF.

The chain joins TRBV9 to TRBJ2-2; TCRdb selects TRBD1, and the lack of DNA leaves this call unchecked. Germline CDR1 SGDLS, CDR2 YYNGEE. There are 15 residues in the CDR3. CDR3 amino acids: CASSVPRAGTGELFF.

V gene TRBV5-4 combines with J gene TRBJ2-3. The CDR3 is made up of 12 amino acids. Germline V gene sequence: CDR1 SGHNT, CDR2 YYREEE (reference sequence). The CDR3 loop reads CASSFVTDTQYF.

CDR3 amino acids: CSVMTGLNTEAFF. V gene TRBV29-1 combines with J gene TRBJ1-1; no DNA is available, so the TRBD1 call from TCRdb remains unchecked. Germline V gene data show CDR1 as SQVTM and CDR2 as ANQGSEA. The CDR3 sequence is 13 residues long. Full variable domain (rest looked up from reference TRBV29-1 and TRBJ1-1): SAVISQKPSRDICQRGTSLTIQCQVDSQVTMMFWYRQQPGQSLTLIATANQGSEATYESGFVIDKFPISRPNLTFSTLTVSNMSPEDSSIYLCSVMTGLNTEAFFGQGTRLTVV.

V and J are TRBV7-3 and TRBJ2-7; no DNA is available, so the TRBD1 call from TCRdb remains unchecked. Germline V gene lookup returns CDR1 SGHTA and CDR2 FQGTGA. This CDR3 has 12 amino acids. The CDR3 loop is CASSPLGELLYF.

The CDR3 sequence is CASIRSGPGGELFF. This chain connects TRBV12-3 or TRBV12-4 to TRBJ2-2; TCRdb's D call, TRBD1, is unchecked because there is no DNA. This CDR3 comprises 14 residues.

This chain joins TRBV7-2 and TRBJ1-2. Germline loops: CDR1 SGHTA, CDR2 FQGNSA. The CDR3 has 12 residues. CDR3 in amino acids: CASSPAAYGYTF.

This chain uses TRBV20-1 with TRBJ1-2. Germline values: CDR1 DFQATT, CDR2 SNEGSKA (reference sequence). The length of the CDR3 is 15 residues. The chain's CDR3 is CSARDRSRVNYGYTF.

The gene calls are TRBV7-9 and TRBJ2-1; TCRdb's D call, TRBD1, is unchecked because there is no DNA. This CDR3 has 15 amino acids. CDR1 SEHNR and CDR2 FQNEAQ come from the germline V gene (reference sequence). CDR3 protein: CASSWRTGENNEQFF.

This chain links TRBV3-1 with TRBJ1-2; there is no DNA to check the TCRdb D call of TRBD1. The CDR3 spans 15 residues. CDR1 LGHDT and CDR2 YNNKEL come from the germline V gene (reference sequence). This CDR3 reads CASSQGTGRQDGYTF.

The chain carries TRBV6-4 and TRBJ2-1; the D gene TCRdb calls, TRBD2, cannot be checked with no DNA. The CDR3 is 16 residues long. Germline assignment: CDR1 MRHNA and CDR2 SNTAGT. The CDR3 region is CASRKEFGTSYNEQFF.

The rearrangement links TRBV5-5 to TRBJ1-1; TCRdb's D call, TRBD1, is unchecked because there is no DNA. The CDR3 runs to 14 residues. CDR1 and CDR2 (germline): SGHKS, YYEKEE (reference sequence). CDR3 region: CASSARRGNTEAFF.